This T cell receptor (beta chain) stems from a study of CD8 T cells in Susac syndrome. Turning to the study itself: The sequenced Susac syndrome patients comprised 5 or 6 with active disease and eight in remission.

The RNA input was about 0.45 to 1 ug, and it was reverse transcribed with random hexamers. Across 54 Vbeta and 13 Jbeta, TCR beta CDR3 was amplified with immunoSEQ multiplex PCR. A single record per CDR3 protein comes from TCRdb applying MiXCR to the immunoSEQ multiplex PCR reads. This table has roughly 250,000 distinct CDR3 sequences, around 96% appearing once. In the case of this clonotype: Its antigen remains unknown. Relative to the germline gene, one junction end is altered; a read error may explain this.

Germline loops: CDR1 SGHDT, CDR2 YYEEEE. The CDR3 extends over 11 amino acids. Notes on the study in general: The study acknowledged a relatively small number of individuals in its TCR sequencing and HLA analysis. Clonal expansion did not appear in Susac syndrome CD4+ T cell repertoires.

The clonotype comes from a human donor with Susac syndrome. This rearrangement joins TRBV5-6 to TRBJ2-1; D uncertain. Material: CD4+ T cells from PBMCs. This CDR3 reads CASSRSAGRIF. The CDR3 nucleotides read TGTGCCAGCAGCCGTTCTGCAGGCCGGATCTTC. Looking up the rest from reference TRBV5-6 and TRBJ2-1 gives the full variable domain: DAGVTQSPTHLIKTRGQQVTLRCSPKSGHDTVSWYQQALGQGPQFIFQYYEEEERQRGNFPDRFSGHQFPNYSSELNVNALLLGDSALYLCASSRSAGRIFGPGTRLTVL.